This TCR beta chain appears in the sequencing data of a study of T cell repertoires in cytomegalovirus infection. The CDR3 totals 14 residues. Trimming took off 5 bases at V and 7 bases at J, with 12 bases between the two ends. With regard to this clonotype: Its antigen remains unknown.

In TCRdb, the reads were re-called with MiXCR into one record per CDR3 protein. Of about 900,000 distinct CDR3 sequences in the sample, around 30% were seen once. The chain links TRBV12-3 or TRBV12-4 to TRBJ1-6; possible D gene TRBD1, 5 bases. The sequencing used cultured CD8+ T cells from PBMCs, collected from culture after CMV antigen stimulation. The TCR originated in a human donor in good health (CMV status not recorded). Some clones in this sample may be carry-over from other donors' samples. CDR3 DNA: TGTGCCAGCAGTCCCCCCGGGGGAAATTCACCCCTCCACTTT. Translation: CASSPPGGNSPLHF.